This TCR beta chain was captured in a study of T-cell memory formation after mild COVID-19. The CDR3 length is 14 residues. V lost 0 bases, J lost 5 bases, and 4 bases stayed unmatched. Germline values: CDR1 SGHKS, CDR2 YYEKEE (reference sequence). TCRdb reprocessed the 5' RACE reads via MiXCR and lists one record per CDR3 protein. The sample shows about 540,000 distinct CDR3 sequences, about 20% of them seen only once. This clonotype was seen ten or more times. The J gene is TRBJ2-7, the V gene TRBV5-5; 8 bases fit TRBD1. This receptor was taken from an adult woman who had mild COVID-19 (a few samples of this study predate the infection). Cell type and time point are not known. Sequencing input: PBMCs or a T cell subset sorted from them (not recorded which). The CDR3 region has the DNA TGTGCCAGCAGCTTGGGACAGGGGAGAAACGAGCAGTACTTC. Protein product: CASSLGQGRNEQYF.